One and the same sample provided the 28 T cell receptor beta chains below, sequenced in a study of graft-versus-host responses after intestinal transplantation (dated by TCRdb to the early 2020s). The library was built by means of the immunoSEQ multiplex PCR assay. TCRdb took this table from immuneACCESS and kept in-frame rearrangements with V and J called. Such tables lack part of the clones; where checked against another copy, unresolved V genes explain under half of the gap, and the rest is unexplained. This sample is represented by approximately 90,000 clones; 90% to 95% of them were singletons. 1.5% to 2.5% of the sample belongs to the ten largest clones. Their antigens remain unidentified. The sample's time point label is to be understood as: cells obtained before transplantation from donor or recipient. Sequencing used unstimulated CD8+ T cells sorted from spleen or lymph node cells, obtained before intestinal transplant. All receptors derive from a human donor who received an intestinal transplant.

This chain connects TRBV27 to TRBJ2-1; D gene uncertain. With 7 bases removed from V and 0 bases from J, the gap between germline ends came to 10 bases. The CDR3 is made up of 14 amino acids. The germline V gene encodes CDR1 MNHEY and CDR2 SMNVEV (reference sequence). The CDR3 DNA reads TGTGCCAGCAAGTCGCGGAGCTCCTACAATGAGCAGTTCTTC. This encodes CASKSRSSYNEQFF.

This clone was observed a single time. The chain is built from TRBV4-3 and TRBJ2-5; TRBD1 is a possible D gene (6 bases). This CDR3 region has 14 residues. V was trimmed by 0 bases and J by 5 bases, leaving 10 bases between them. Germline V gives CDR1 LGHNA, CDR2 YSLEER. CDR3 sequence reads: CASSQDRGFETQYF. The CDR3 coding sequence is TGCGCCAGCAGCCAAGATAGGGGGTTTGAGACCCAGTACTTC.

The genes are TRBV5-4 and TRBJ2-5; 7 positions agree with TRBD1. The J call is uncertain, as TRBJ2-7 better fits the DNA end. CDR1 and CDR2 from the germline V gene are SGHNT and YYREEE (reference sequence). The length of the CDR3 is 14 residues. CDR3 residues: CASSYGTGAYEQYF. The DNA for the CDR3 is TGTGCCAGCAGCTATGGTACAGGGGCCTACGAGCAGTACTTC.

The chain has TRBV7-2 and TRBJ1-1; 7 bases are a match to TRBD1. The ends lost 5 bases at V and 4 bases at J; junction bases unmatched: 10. This CDR3 has 15 residues. Germline V gives CDR1 SGHTA, CDR2 FQGNSA. CDR3 sequence reads: CASSPSTGMGTEAFF. CDR3 sequence (DNA): TGTGCCAGCAGCCCATCGACAGGGATGGGCACTGAAGCTTTCTTT.

The chain is built from TRBV2 and TRBJ1-5, with 7 bases matching TRBD1. CDR1 and CDR2 (germline): SNHLY, FYNNEI. This CDR3 contains 15 residues. The V and J ends lost 8 bases and 8 bases, in that order; junction bases with no gene match: 15. The CDR3 region is CASGKGQPRSKPQHF. The CDR3 nucleotides read TGTGCCAGCGGTAAGGGACAGCCCCGGAGTAAGCCCCAGCATTTT.

As DNA, the CDR3 is TGTGCCAGCAGTTACTCCACCGCCGGGGTCTACGAGCAGTACTTC. Residues: CASSYSTAGVYEQYF. V is TRBV6-5 and J is TRBJ2-7; TRBD2 is a possible D gene (5 bases). The CDR3 has 15 residues. Germline V lookup: CDR1 MNHEY, CDR2 SVGAGI. Trimming took off 0 bases at V and 3 bases at J, with 12 bases between the two ends.

As DNA, the CDR3 is TGTGCCAGCAGAGCGACAGCTATGAACACTGAAGCTTTCTTT. Protein: CASRATAMNTEAFF. The gene calls are TRBV7-6 and TRBJ1-1, with D possibly TRBD1 on 5 matching bases. Germline CDR1 reads SGHVS; CDR2 reads FNYEAQ. V was cut by 6 bases and J by 0 bases, with 11 bases left in between. This CDR3 comprises 14 residues.

This chain connects TRBV6-5 to TRBJ2-3; 11 bases match TRBD1. Germline CDR1 reads MNHEY; CDR2 reads SVGAGI. Losses at the gene ends were 1 base for V and 4 bases for J; bases not matched to a gene: 1. This CDR3 is 15 amino acids long. CDR3 DNA: TGTGCCAGCAGTTACTGGGGACAGGGGGCAGATACGCAGTATTTT. It yields the protein CASSYWGQGADTQYF.

The gene calls are TRBV7-9 and TRBJ1-6; D gene ambiguous. The germline CDR1 and CDR2 sequences are SEHNR and FQNEAQ (reference sequence). The length of the CDR3 is 17 residues. Between the trimmed V and J ends, which lost 4 bases and 11 bases, there was a span of 24 bases. In DNA form, the CDR3 reads TGTGCCAGCAGCTCCACCGACAATTGGCTCACCGGTCCACCCCTCCACTTT. The encoded protein is CASSSTDNWLTGPPLHF.

The chain joins TRBV27 to TRBJ2-3, with TRBD1 identical over 12 bases. V was clipped by 8 bases and J by 0 bases; unmatched bases: 3. The CDR3 runs 15 residues. CDR1 and CDR2 from the germline V gene are MNHEY and SMNVEV (reference sequence). The CDR3 nucleotides read TGTGCCAGCCGGGACAGGGGGCGTAGCACAGATACGCAGTATTTT. Translating gives CASRDRGRSTDTQYF.

The chain has TRBV11-2 and TRBJ2-7; TRBD1 matches 9 bases. The V and J ends lost 1 base and 1 base, in that order; junction bases with no gene match: 5. Germline CDR1 and CDR2: SGHAT and FQNNGV. CDR3 length: 16 residues. This chain's CDR3 is CASSLVGQGLSYEQYF. CDR3 in DNA: TGTGCCAGCAGCTTAGTTGGACAGGGGCTGTCCTACGAGCAGTACTTC.

This chain connects TRBV5-4 to TRBJ1-2; a weak D match, TRBD1 (5 bases). Trimming pared 10 bases from V and 1 base from J, leaving 17 bases between. CDR3 length equals 14 residues. CDR1 is SGHNT and CDR2 is YYREEE in the germline V gene (reference sequence). Here the CDR3 reads CAFLGRAGNYGYTF. The CDR3 DNA reads TGTGCCTTTCTCGGCAGGGCTGGTAACTATGGCTACACCTTC.

This clone came up once. The genes are TRBV7-9 and TRBJ1-6; 7 bases line up with TRBD1. This CDR3 comprises 15 residues. Germline values: CDR1 SEHNR, CDR2 FQNEAQ (reference sequence). Trimming removed 6 bases from V and 5 bases from J; junction bases left unmatched: 7. CDR3 region: CASSSPGQNNSPLHF. DNA for the CDR3: TGTGCCAGCAGTTCGCCGGGACAGAATAATTCACCCCTCCACTTT.

The V and J genes are TRBV7-6 and TRBJ1-1; 10 bases line up with TRBD1. From germline, CDR1 is SGHVS and CDR2 FNYEAQ. This CDR3 has 14 residues. V lost 7 bases to trimming and J lost 3 bases; unmatched junction nucleotides: 5. The DNA for the CDR3 is TGTGCCAGCACAACCGGGACAGGGGACACTGAAGCTTTCTTT. Its protein product is CASTTGTGDTEAFF.

The chain recombines TRBV30 with TRBJ2-7, with 10 nucleotides matching TRBD1. CDR1 and CDR2 from the germline V gene are GTSNPN and SVGIG (reference sequence). V lost 3 bases and J lost 2; bases outside the gene matches: 4. CDR3 size: 14 residues. The CDR3 is CAWSTGTGAYEQYF. Written as DNA, the CDR3 is TGTGCCTGGAGCACCGGGACAGGGGCCTACGAGCAGTACTTC.

The chain couples TRBV27 to TRBJ2-1; a possible D gene is TRBD2 (5 bases). V shed 6 bases and J shed 0 bases, with 9 bases lying between them. There are 14 residues in the CDR3. Looked up from germline, CDR1 is MNHEY and CDR2 is SMNVEV (reference sequence). CDR3: CASRLRGSYNEQFF. The CDR3, as DNA: TGTGCCAGCAGGCTCCGGGGCTCCTACAATGAGCAGTTCTTC.

This clone was found a few times. The genes are TRBV6-5 and TRBJ1-1; possibly TRBD1 for D (6 bases). The germline V gene has CDR1 MNHEY and CDR2 SVGAGI. The CDR3 has 14 residues. Trimming pared 2 bases from V and 5 bases from J, leaving 12 bases between. This CDR3 is CASSYAGAGTEAFF. For the CDR3, the DNA is TGTGCCAGCAGTTACGCAGGGGCCGGAACTGAAGCTTTCTTT.

Points on this clone: Other DNA sequences from this sample encode an identical CDR3 as well. The chain links TRBV5-1 to TRBJ2-1, with 8 bases fitting TRBD2. Germline loops: CDR1 SGHRS, CDR2 YFSETQ. V lost 4 bases to trimming and J lost 2 bases; unmatched junction nucleotides: 5. The CDR3 is made up of 15 amino acids. CDR3 sequence reads: CASSPSGGPYNEQFF. CDR3 coding DNA: TGCGCCAGCAGCCCGAGCGGGGGACCCTACAATGAGCAGTTCTTC.

This chain links TRBV5-4 with TRBJ2-7; 7 bases line up with TRBD1. V shed 2 bases and J 5 bases; nucleotides not matched to a gene: 4. Looked up from germline, CDR1 is SGHNT and CDR2 is YYREEE (reference sequence). The CDR3 sequence is 13 residues long. The CDR3 DNA reads as TGTGCCAGCAGCTTTGGACAGGTGAACGAGCAGTACTTC. The encoded protein is CASSFGQVNEQYF.

The V call is TRBV30, the J call TRBJ1-5, with no clear D. CDR3 length: 12 amino acids. The germline V gene encodes CDR1 GTSNPN and CDR2 SVGIG (reference sequence). The V and J ends lost 3 bases and 6 bases respectively, with 9 bases between them. The CDR3 loop is CAWSLIGQPQHF. In DNA form, the CDR3 reads TGTGCCTGGAGCTTGATCGGTCAGCCCCAGCATTTT.

This clone was seen just once. V is TRBV5-4 and J is TRBJ2-1, with 11 bases lining up with TRBD2. V was clipped by 0 bases and J by 9 bases; unmatched bases: 5. Germline values: CDR1 SGHNT, CDR2 YYREEE (reference sequence). The CDR3 extends over 15 amino acids. CDR3 in amino acids: CASSLGGLAELEQFF. DNA of the CDR3: TGTGCCAGCAGCTTGGGGGGACTAGCGGAACTTGAGCAGTTCTTC.

The count of this clone is one. The rearrangement uses TRBV11-2 and TRBJ2-1; 11 bases line up with TRBD2. V shed 5 bases, J shed 8 bases, and the junction held 14 bases outside the gene matches. The CDR3 extends over 17 amino acids. Germline CDR1 reads SGHAT; CDR2 reads FQNNGV. This CDR3 reads CASSTIAGGPGFDEQFF. The CDR3 nucleotides read TGTGCCAGCAGCACAATAGCGGGGGGGCCTGGGTTCGATGAGCAGTTCTTC. Together with reference TRBV11-2 and TRBJ2-1, the CDR3 gives the full variable domain: EAGVAQSPRYKIIEKRQSVAFWCNPISGHATLYWYQQILGQGPKLLIQFQNNGVVDDSQLPKDRFSAERLKGVDSTLKIQPAKLEDSAVYLCASSTIAGGPGFDEQFFGPGTRLTVL.

This sequence joins TRBV7-9 and TRBJ2-7; D unclear. V lost 6 bases, J lost 2 bases, and 14 bases lay in between. This CDR3 has 14 residues. The germline V gene has CDR1 SEHNR and CDR2 FQNEAQ (reference sequence). CDR3 DNA sequence: TGTGCCAGCAGACCAGACTCGCAAACCTACGAGCAGTACTTC. Protein product: CASRPDSQTYEQYF.

The V and J genes are TRBV4-3 and TRBJ2-1, with D maybe TRBD2 (5 bases). V was cut by 0 bases and J by 3 bases, with 9 bases left in between. Looked up from germline, CDR1 is LGHNA and CDR2 is YSLEER. This CDR3 has 15 residues. The CDR3 nucleotides read TGCGCCAGCAGCCAAGAAGAGACTAACTACAATGAGCAGTTCTTC. Translation gives CASSQEETNYNEQFF.

The chain combines TRBV2 with TRBJ2-7; D is ambiguous. V was trimmed by 4 bases and J by 4 bases, leaving 5 bases between them. CDR1 SNHLY and CDR2 FYNNEI come from the germline V gene. The CDR3 loop spans 11 amino acids. CDR3 sequence reads: CASSGTYEQYF. DNA of the CDR3: TGTGCCAGCAGTGGTACATACGAGCAGTACTTC.

The chain links TRBV9 to TRBJ2-5; no firm D call. The germline gives CDR1 SGDLS, CDR2 YYNGEE. V was cut by 5 bases and J by 5 bases, with 13 bases left in between. This CDR3 spans 13 amino acids. The CDR3 spells CASSSAPAETQYF. DNA of the CDR3: TGTGCCAGCAGTTCTGCACCCGCGGAGACCCAGTACTTC.

Turning to this clone: Other DNA sequences in the same sample also yield this CDR3. V usage is TRBV19 and J usage is TRBJ1-3, with D unclear. Per the germline V gene, CDR1 is LNHDA and CDR2 is SQIVND (reference sequence). V shed 3 bases and J shed 10 bases, with 7 bases lying between them. This CDR3 has 11 residues. The CDR3 DNA reads TGTGCCAGTAGTATCGGCGGTACCATATATTTT. Translating gives CASSIGGTIYF.

The rearrangement joins TRBV7-2 to TRBJ2-7; D is possibly TRBD1 (5 bases). In germline, CDR1 is SGHTA, CDR2 FQGNSA. V lost 1 base and J 2 bases, leaving 12 bases between the germline ends. CDR3 length: 15 residues. Written as DNA, the CDR3 is TGTGCCAGCAGCTTAGGGTTTGGGGCGGCCTACGAGCAGTACTTC. Residues: CASSLGFGAAYEQYF. Full variable domain (outside the CDR3, taken from reference TRBV7-2 and TRBJ2-7): GAGVSQSPSNKVTEKGKDVELRCDPISGHTALYWYRQSLGQGLEFLIYFQGNSAPDKSGLPSDRFSAERTGGSVSTLTIQRTQQEDSAVYLCASSLGFGAAYEQYFGPGTRLTVT.